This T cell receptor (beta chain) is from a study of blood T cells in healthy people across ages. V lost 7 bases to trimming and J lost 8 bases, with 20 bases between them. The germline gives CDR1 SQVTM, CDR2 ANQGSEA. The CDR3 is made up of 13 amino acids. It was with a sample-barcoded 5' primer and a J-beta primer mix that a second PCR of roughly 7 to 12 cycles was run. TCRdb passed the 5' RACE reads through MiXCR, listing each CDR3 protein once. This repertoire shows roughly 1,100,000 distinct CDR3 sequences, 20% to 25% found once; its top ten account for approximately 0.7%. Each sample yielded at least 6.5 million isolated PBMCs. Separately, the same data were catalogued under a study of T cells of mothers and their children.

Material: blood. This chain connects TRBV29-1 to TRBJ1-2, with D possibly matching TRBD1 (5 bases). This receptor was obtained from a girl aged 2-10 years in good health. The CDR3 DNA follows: TGCAGCGCTCAACAGTCGGGGCTTTGGGGCTACACCTTC. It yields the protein CSAQQSGLWGYTF.